This T cell receptor (beta chain) was sequenced during a study of T-cell memory formation after mild COVID-19. At the level of the study: TCR clusters were mostly donor specific. Study results and caveats: Later expanders leaned toward CD4+, whereas clones contracting from day 15 to 85 were balanced CD4/CD8.

This CDR3 region has 15 residues. J was trimmed by 0 bases and V by 8 bases; bases with no gene match: 9. TCRalpha and TCRbeta libraries used 5'RACE with constant-segment primers and UMIs. TCRdb reprocessed the 5' RACE reads via MiXCR and lists one record per CDR3 protein. The sample carries about 560,000 distinct CDR3 sequences, less than 25% recorded once. This clonotype was recorded only once. Its target is not known. The genes are TRBV12-3 or TRBV12-4 and TRBJ1-1; 7 bases map to TRBD1. The sample taken for sequencing was PBMCs or a T cell subset sorted from them (not recorded which). The origin of this receptor is an adult woman who had mild COVID-19 (a few samples of this study predate the infection). Cell type and time point are not known. CDR3 region: CASQWDSRVNTEAFF. The CDR3 bases are TGTGCCAGCCAATGGGACAGCCGGGTGAACACTGAAGCTTTCTTT.